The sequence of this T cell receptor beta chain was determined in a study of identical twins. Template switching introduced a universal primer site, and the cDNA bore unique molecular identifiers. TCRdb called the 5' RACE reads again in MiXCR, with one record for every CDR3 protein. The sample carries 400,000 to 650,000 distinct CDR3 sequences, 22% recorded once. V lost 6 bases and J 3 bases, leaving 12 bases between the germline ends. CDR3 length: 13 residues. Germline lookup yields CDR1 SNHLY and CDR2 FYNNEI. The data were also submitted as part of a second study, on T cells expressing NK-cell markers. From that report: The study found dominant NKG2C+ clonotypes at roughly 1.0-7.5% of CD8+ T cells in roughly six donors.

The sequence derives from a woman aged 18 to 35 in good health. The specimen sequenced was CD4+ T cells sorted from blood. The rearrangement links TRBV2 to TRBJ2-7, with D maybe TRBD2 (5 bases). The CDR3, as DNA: TGTGCCAGCAGGGCGGACGGGATCTACGAGCAGTACTTC. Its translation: CASRADGIYEQYF.